This T cell receptor beta chain stems from a study of identical twins. Points from the study as a whole: Out-of-frame TCR alpha sharing observed in monozygotic twins exceeded model estimates.

This clonotype has ten or more counts. As yet, its antigen is unknown. One entry per CDR3 protein, called by TCRdb with MiXCR from the 5' RACE reads. The table has around 230,000 distinct CDR3 sequences, 5.5% to 7.5% seen once. The germline V gene encodes CDR1 LGHNA and CDR2 YSLEER. The CDR3 is 14 amino acids. Trimming cost V 0 bases and J 5 bases; bases outside gene matches: 3. Another study also made use of these data, one on T cells expressing NK-cell markers. That paper states: It was sorted CD3+CD56-NKG2C+, CD3+CD56+NKG2C- and CD3+CD56+NKG2C+ T cells that provided the TCR beta repertoires. It is unclear if expanded NKG2C-expressing clones target HCMV antigens.

V is TRBV4-3 and J is TRBJ1-2; TRBD1 agrees at 7 bases. This receptor was identified in a woman between 18 and 30 years old in good health. Material for sequencing was CD8+ T cells sorted from blood. The CDR3 reads CASSQDLRGYGYTF. DNA for the CDR3: TGCGCCAGCAGCCAAGATCTCAGGGGGTATGGCTACACCTTC.